The rows below give T cell receptor beta chains drawn from one sample of a study of blood T cell repertoires in COVID-19. Using immunoSEQ multiplex PCR, the repertoire was profiled, and TCRdb retains in-frame clones only, with some absent. The sample shows some 100,000 clones, 88% of them seen only once. The material sequenced was peripheral blood. These receptor sequences come from a woman in her seventies with acute or convalescent COVID-19. Both conserved end residues are part of each CDR3. D genes are given only for firm matches. Size tells how often a clone was seen (once, few, many) or the class of an expanded clone, and some rows leave it out.

V gene,J gene,clone size,D gene,CDR3 DNA,CDR3 protein
TRBV2,TRBJ1-3,.,.,TGTGCCAGCAGTGAAGAGCGACTGTCTGGAAACACCATATATTTT,CASSEERLSGNTIYF
TRBV24-1,TRBJ2-3,.,.,TGTGCCACCAGTGATTACCTTTCGACCGGGGGTACAGATACGCAGTATTTT,CATSDYLSTGGTDTQYF
TRBV5-1,TRBJ1-1,.,TRBD1,TGCGCCAGCAGCTTGGAAGTGACAGGGGTATTCACTGAAGCTTTCTTT,CASSLEVTGVFTEAFF
TRBV4-2,TRBJ2-7,.,TRBD2,TGTGCCAGCAGCCAAGTCGGCACTAGCGGGAGTTACGAGCAGTACTTC,CASSQVGTSGSYEQYF
TRBV28,TRBJ1-2,.,.,TGTGCCAGCATGGACAGCATTAACTATGGCTACACCTTC,CASMDSINYGYTF
TRBV3-1/TRBV3-2,TRBJ1-5,.,TRBD1,TGTGCCAGCAGCCATACGACAGGGGTGGGCAATCAGCCCCAGCATTTT,CASSHTTGVGNQPQHF
TRBV5-1,TRBJ1-2,.,.,TGCGCCAGCAGCTTGGCAGGGGCGCCAAACTATGGCTACACCTTC,CASSLAGAPNYGYTF
TRBV27,TRBJ2-2,.,.,TGTGCCAGCACCCGGACTCAAAACACCGGGGAGCTGTTTTTT,CASTRTQNTGELFF
TRBV11-2,TRBJ2-1,.,.,TGTGCCAGCAGCTACTCTCCCAGGTCGGACAATGAGCAGTTCTTC,CASSYSPRSDNEQFF
TRBV5-1,TRBJ2-6,.,TRBD1,TGCGCCAGCAGCTTAAAGACAGGGACTGGGGCCAACGTCCTGACTTTC,CASSLKTGTGANVLTF
TRBV20-1,TRBJ2-7,.,.,TGCAGTGCTAGTGCAAGCGGACCCTACGAGCAGTACTTC,CSASASGPYEQYF
TRBV3-1/TRBV3-2,TRBJ2-1,few,.,TGTGCCAGCAGCCAAGATCGGACTCTCTACAATGAGCAGTTCTTC,CASSQDRTLYNEQFF
TRBV7-9,TRBJ2-2,few,.,TGTGCCAGCACCAAGGGGGGCACCGGGGAGCTGTTTTTT,CASTKGGTGELFF
TRBV6-1,TRBJ1-2,.,TRBD1,TGTGCCAGCAGTGAATCAGTCAGGGACAGGGATGGAGGCTATGGCTACACCTTC,CASSESVRDRDGGYGYTF
TRBV9,TRBJ2-7,.,TRBD2,TGTGCCAGCAGCGTATCTAGCGGGAGCTCCTACGAGCAGTACTTC,CASSVSSGSSYEQYF
TRBV5-4,TRBJ2-5,.,TRBD2,TGTGCCAGCAGAAGAGCGAGCGGGGGGGGCCAAGAGACCCAGTACTTC,CASRRASGGGQETQYF
TRBV7-9,TRBJ2-1,.,TRBD2,TGTGCCAGCAGCTTGGTAGCGGGAGGGCTCAATGAGCAGTTCTTC,CASSLVAGGLNEQFF
TRBV18,TRBJ2-3,.,.,TGTGCCAGCTCTTTGGGGGGAACAGATACGCAGTATTTT,CASSLGGTDTQYF
TRBV7-8,TRBJ1-3,.,TRBD1,TGTGCCAGCAGCTTAACGACAGGGGTCGGAAACACCATATATTTT,CASSLTTGVGNTIYF
TRBV2,TRBJ2-1,.,.,TGTGCCAGCAGGGCGGGTCCCACTTCCTACAATGAGCAGTTCTTC,CASRAGPTSYNEQFF
TRBV7-3,TRBJ1-1,.,TRBD1,TGTGCCAGCAGCCCGACGGACAGGGCGAGGACTGAAGCTTTCTTT,CASSPTDRARTEAFF
TRBV24-1,TRBJ1-5,.,.,TGTGCCACCGCCCAGGGAAGTCAGCCCCAGCATTTT,CATAQGSQPQHF
TRBV5-4,TRBJ2-2,.,TRBD1,TGTGCCAGCAGCTTGGCTCTGACAGGGAATACCGGGGAGCTGTTTTTT,CASSLALTGNTGELFF
TRBV6-5,TRBJ1-2,.,TRBD1,TGTGCCAGCGGAACAGGGGGCGGTGGCTACACCTTC,CASGTGGGGYTF
TRBV19,TRBJ2-2,.,.,TGTGCCAGTAGTAATGGAGGGGCTTACACCGGGGAGCTGTTTTTT,CASSNGGAYTGELFF
TRBV5-4,TRBJ1-2,once,TRBD1,TGTGCCAGCAGCTCCGGGACAGGGAGTAACTATGGCTACACCTTC,CASSSGTGSNYGYTF
TRBV5-5,TRBJ1-1,.,.,TGTGCCAGCAGCCTGACTCAGACAGGGAACACTGAAGCTTTCTTT,CASSLTQTGNTEAFF
TRBV28,TRBJ2-7,.,.,TGTGCCAGCAGCTATGGGACTGTCGAGCAGTACTTC,CASSYGTVEQYF
TRBV7-2,TRBJ2-7,.,TRBD2,TGTGCCAGCAGCCTGATGATAGCGGGAGGGAACTACGAGCAGTACTTC,CASSLMIAGGNYEQYF
TRBV13,TRBJ2-2,few,.,TGTGCCAGCAGCTTGGGCCAGGGCGACACCGGGGAGCTGTTTTTT,CASSLGQGDTGELFF
TRBV18,TRBJ1-4,.,TRBD1,TGTGCCAGCTCACCGACAGGGGAAGGTGAAAAACTGTTTTTT,CASSPTGEGEKLFF
TRBV2,TRBJ2-5,.,TRBD2,TGTGCCAGCAGGGAGTTGACTAGCGGGAGGGGTTCCAAAGAGACCCAGTACTTC,CASRELTSGRGSKETQYF
TRBV2,TRBJ1-5,.,.,TGTGCCAGCAGATCGGACAGTTATCAGCCCCAGCATTTT,CASRSDSYQPQHF
TRBV5-1,TRBJ2-7,.,TRBD1,TGCGCCAGCAGCTTCACCGGACAGGTCGGGGCTGAACAGTACTTC,CASSFTGQVGAEQYF
TRBV7-6,TRBJ2-7,.,.,TGTGCCAGCAGCTTAGCAGGGGGATACGAGCAGTACTTC,CASSLAGGYEQYF
TRBV7-6,TRBJ2-7,.,TRBD2,TGTGCCAGCAGCGTGGGACTAGCGAGCTACGAGCAGTACTTC,CASSVGLASYEQYF
TRBV28,TRBJ1-1,.,.,TGTGCCAGCAGCCAAATGAACACTGAAGCTTTCTTT,CASSQMNTEAFF
TRBV19,TRBJ1-1,.,.,TGTGCCAGTAGTATTTTCCTAGGGAACACTGAAGCTTTCTTT,CASSIFLGNTEAFF
TRBV27,TRBJ2-1,.,.,TGTGCCAGCAGTTTTGAGGGTTTCGGCGGGCAGTTCTTC,CASSFEGFGGQFF
TRBV7-3,TRBJ2-1,few,.,TGTGCCAGCAGCTTAACGGTACAGGTACCCTACAATGAGCAGTTCTTC,CASSLTVQVPYNEQFF
TRBV30,TRBJ2-7,.,TRBD1,TGTGCCTGGACACAGACCGGGACAGGGAATTCCTACGAGCAGTACTTC,CAWTQTGTGNSYEQYF
TRBV5-4,TRBJ2-1,.,TRBD2,TGTGCCAGCAGCCATCCCGGGACTAGCGGGGGGGATTACAATGAGCAGTTCTTC,CASSHPGTSGGDYNEQFF
TRBV27,TRBJ2-2,.,.,TGTGCCAGCAGACCCGGGGGACCCGGGGAGCTGTTTTTT,CASRPGGPGELFF
TRBV5-6,TRBJ2-1,.,TRBD2,TGTGCCAGCAGCTTGACCCCAAAGTCTAGCGGGAGCTACAATGAGCAGTTCTTC,CASSLTPKSSGSYNEQFF
TRBV6-5,TRBJ1-2,.,TRBD1,TGTGCCAGCAGTTCTGGGACAGGGATCTATGGCTACACCTTC,CASSSGTGIYGYTF
TRBV5-1,TRBJ1-3,few,.,TGCGCCAGCAGCCGGGACAAAAACTCTGGAAACACCATATATTTT,CASSRDKNSGNTIYF
TRBV6-6,TRBJ1-4,.,TRBD1,TGTGCCACTGAAGGGGACAGAAAACTGTTTTTT,CATEGDRKLFF
TRBV7-9,TRBJ2-7,.,.,TGTGCCAGCAGCTTGTTGGCAAACTCCTACGAGCAGTACTTC,CASSLLANSYEQYF